The rows below give T cell receptor beta chains drawn from one sample of a study of T cells after somatic rescue of genetic block. Some clones are missing from TCRdb's copy, which holds only in-frame ones; the method was immunoSEQ multiplex PCR. The repertoire has 95,000 to 120,000 clones, 85% to 95% of them found once; the top ten carry roughly 1.5%. The sequencing sample was made of peripheral blood mononuclear cells (PBMCs). Receptor source: a woman younger than 35. Each CDR3 is given with its conserved first and last residue. The D gene is left open where the match is weak. Not all rows give a size; the values are once, few, many and, for expanded clones, a class.

V gene: TRBV19
D gene: NA
J gene: TRBJ2-5
clone size: NA
CDR3 DNA: TGTGCCAGTAGAGCCTCAGAGACCCAGTACTTC
CDR3 protein: CASRASETQYF

V gene: TRBV7-2
D gene: TRBD2
J gene: TRBJ2-5
clone size: NA
CDR3 DNA: TGTGCCAGCAGCTTACAGTCGGGGGGTCAAGAGACCCAGTACTTC
CDR3 protein: CASSLQSGGQETQYF

V gene: TRBV2
D gene: NA
J gene: TRBJ1-4
clone size: NA
CDR3 DNA: TGTGCCAGCAGTGAAGAGGAAAAACTGTTTTTT
CDR3 protein: CASSEEEKLFF

V gene: TRBV30
D gene: NA
J gene: TRBJ2-4
clone size: NA
CDR3 DNA: TGTGCCTGGAGTGTGGCAGAAAACATTCAGTACTTC
CDR3 protein: CAWSVAENIQYF

V gene: TRBV5-6
D gene: TRBD2
J gene: TRBJ2-7
clone size: NA
CDR3 DNA: TGTGCCAGCACCTTGGGACTAGCGGGGGGCGAGCAGTACTTC
CDR3 protein: CASTLGLAGGEQYF

V gene: TRBV9
D gene: NA
J gene: TRBJ1-1
clone size: NA
CDR3 DNA: TGTGCCAGCAGCCCAAGAGGGTCTTTTGATCCTGAAGCTTTCTTT
CDR3 protein: CASSPRGSFDPEAFF

V gene: TRBV19
D gene: NA
J gene: TRBJ2-1
clone size: NA
CDR3 DNA: TGTGCCAGTAGTATAAGGGGGTACAATGAGCAGTTCTTC
CDR3 protein: CASSIRGYNEQFF

V gene: TRBV10-3
D gene: NA
J gene: TRBJ2-7
clone size: NA
CDR3 DNA: TGTGCCATCAGCAAAAATACCTACGAGCAGTACTTC
CDR3 protein: CAISKNTYEQYF

V gene: TRBV6-1
D gene: TRBD1
J gene: TRBJ2-7
clone size: NA
CDR3 DNA: TGTGCCAGCAGTGAGGGACAGGCCCCCCTCTACGAGCAGTACTTC
CDR3 protein: CASSEGQAPLYEQYF

V gene: TRBV12-5
D gene: NA
J gene: TRBJ2-2
clone size: NA
CDR3 DNA: TGTGCTAGTGGTTCCCCACACGGGGGGGAGCTGTTTTTT
CDR3 protein: CASGSPHGGELFF

V gene: TRBV7-9
D gene: TRBD1
J gene: TRBJ2-7
clone size: once
CDR3 DNA: TGTGCCAGCAGCGCCTCCGGGACAGGGGCATTTTGGGAGCAGTACTTC
CDR3 protein: CASSASGTGAFWEQYF

V gene: TRBV27
D gene: NA
J gene: TRBJ1-2
clone size: NA
CDR3 DNA: TGTGCCAGCAGTCCCACAGGGCGCATCGGCTACACCTTC
CDR3 protein: CASSPTGRIGYTF

V gene: TRBV18
D gene: NA
J gene: TRBJ2-2
clone size: NA
CDR3 DNA: TGTGCCAGCTCACCCACGCGGCCGGGGGACACCGGGGAGCTGTTTTTT
CDR3 protein: CASSPTRPGDTGELFF

V gene: TRBV6-1
D gene: TRBD2
J gene: TRBJ2-7
clone size: once
CDR3 DNA: TGTGCCAGCAGTGAAGCGCGGACTAGCGGGGGGGCTCCCTACGAGCAGTACTTC
CDR3 protein: CASSEARTSGGAPYEQYF

V gene: TRBV4-1
D gene: NA
J gene: TRBJ2-5
clone size: NA
CDR3 DNA: TGCGCCAGCAGCCAAATGGGGGCCCAGAACGCGGAGACCCAGTACTTC
CDR3 protein: CASSQMGAQNAETQYF

V gene: TRBV6-4
D gene: TRBD2
J gene: TRBJ2-3
clone size: NA
CDR3 DNA: TGTGCCAGCAGTGACCGAGCTAGCGGAGCGGCCAGCGGGGATACGCAGTATTTT
CDR3 protein: CASSDRASGAASGDTQYF

V gene: TRBV30
D gene: TRBD1
J gene: TRBJ2-7
clone size: NA
CDR3 DNA: TGTGCCTGGGCCTCCGGGACAGGGCACTCCTACGAGCAGTACTTC
CDR3 protein: CAWASGTGHSYEQYF

V gene: TRBV5-1
D gene: NA
J gene: TRBJ1-2
clone size: NA
CDR3 DNA: TGCGCCAGCAGCTTGCCCCAGGGAGGCGGCTACACCTTC
CDR3 protein: CASSLPQGGGYTF

V gene: TRBV5-1
D gene: NA
J gene: TRBJ1-1
clone size: NA
CDR3 DNA: TGCGCCAGCAGCTTGGACGAGGGATCGAACACTGAAGCTTTCTTT
CDR3 protein: CASSLDEGSNTEAFF

V gene: TRBV2
D gene: TRBD1
J gene: TRBJ1-1
clone size: once
CDR3 DNA: TGTGCCAGCAGTCACAGGGGGGGGATGAACACTGAAGCTTTCTTT
CDR3 protein: CASSHRGGMNTEAFF

V gene: TRBV5-1
D gene: NA
J gene: TRBJ2-1
clone size: NA
CDR3 DNA: TGCGCCAGCAGCTTGGATTACCGGGAGCAGTTCTTC
CDR3 protein: CASSLDYREQFF

V gene: TRBV18
D gene: TRBD1
J gene: TRBJ1-6
clone size: NA
CDR3 DNA: TGTGCCAGCTCCCCGGACAGGGGCTCAACACCCCTCCACTTT
CDR3 protein: CASSPDRGSTPLHF

V gene: TRBV25-1
D gene: NA
J gene: TRBJ1-2
clone size: once
CDR3 DNA: TGTGCCAGCAGTTCCCCGGCAGGGGAGTATGGCTACACCTTC
CDR3 protein: CASSSPAGEYGYTF

V gene: TRBV2
D gene: NA
J gene: TRBJ1-1
clone size: NA
CDR3 DNA: TGTGCCAGCAGTCCTCAGGGACAAGGGAACACTGAAGCTTTCTTT
CDR3 protein: CASSPQGQGNTEAFF

V gene: TRBV11-3
D gene: TRBD2
J gene: TRBJ2-5
clone size: NA
CDR3 DNA: TGTGCCAGCAGCTCCGGTACTAGCGGGGGGGCCGTCGAGACCCAGTACTTC
CDR3 protein: CASSSGTSGGAVETQYF

V gene: TRBV29-1
D gene: TRBD1
J gene: TRBJ1-1
clone size: NA
CDR3 DNA: TGCAGCGTGGTGGACAGGGTAAACACTGAAGCTTTCTTT
CDR3 protein: CSVVDRVNTEAFF

V gene: TRBV5-1
D gene: TRBD1
J gene: TRBJ1-3
clone size: NA
CDR3 DNA: TGCGCCAGCAGCTTTTACGGACAGGGCGGGGGAAACACCATATATTTT
CDR3 protein: CASSFYGQGGGNTIYF

V gene: TRBV7-9
D gene: NA
J gene: TRBJ2-3
clone size: NA
CDR3 DNA: TGTGCCAGCAGCTCTTACTCCACAGATACGCAGTATTTT
CDR3 protein: CASSSYSTDTQYF

V gene: TRBV6-4
D gene: NA
J gene: TRBJ1-6
clone size: NA
CDR3 DNA: TGTGCCAGCAGTGAGCAACCTGACTCACCCCTCCACTTT
CDR3 protein: CASSEQPDSPLHF

V gene: TRBV7-2
D gene: NA
J gene: TRBJ2-7
clone size: once
CDR3 DNA: TGTGCCAGCAGCTTAGATGGAGCACGCCCTACTGACGAGCAGTACTTC
CDR3 protein: CASSLDGARPTDEQYF

V gene: TRBV5-1
D gene: NA
J gene: TRBJ1-4
clone size: NA
CDR3 DNA: TGCGCCAGCAGCTTTAGCCCAACTAATGAAAAACTGTTTTTT
CDR3 protein: CASSFSPTNEKLFF

V gene: TRBV19
D gene: TRBD1
J gene: TRBJ1-5
clone size: NA
CDR3 DNA: TGTGCCAGTAGTGCTCCAGGGGGCCGGGGTCAGCCCCAGCATTTT
CDR3 protein: CASSAPGGRGQPQHF

V gene: TRBV7-3
D gene: TRBD1
J gene: TRBJ1-1
clone size: few
CDR3 DNA: TGTGCCAGCAGCTATACCGGGACAGGGGATAGAGCTTTCTTT
CDR3 protein: CASSYTGTGDRAFF

V gene: TRBV11-2
D gene: NA
J gene: TRBJ2-7
clone size: NA
CDR3 DNA: TGTGCCAGCAGCTCCCTGGTTTCCACCGAGCAGTACTTC
CDR3 protein: CASSSLVSTEQYF

V gene: TRBV5-6
D gene: NA
J gene: TRBJ1-5
clone size: NA
CDR3 DNA: TGTGCCAGCAGCGCGGGGTATCAGCCCCAGCATTTT
CDR3 protein: CASSAGYQPQHF

V gene: TRBV9
D gene: NA
J gene: TRBJ2-7
clone size: once
CDR3 DNA: TGTGCCAGCAGCGTAGGAACTGACAGCTACGAGCAGTACTTC
CDR3 protein: CASSVGTDSYEQYF

V gene: TRBV6-6
D gene: NA
J gene: TRBJ2-3
clone size: once
CDR3 DNA: TGTGCCAGCAGTTATGAGTTAACAGGCACAGATACGCAGTATTTT
CDR3 protein: CASSYELTGTDTQYF

V gene: TRBV11-3
D gene: NA
J gene: TRBJ1-1
clone size: NA
CDR3 DNA: TGTGCCAGCAGCCACCCACGTGGACAGCCCATGAACACTGAAGCTTTCTTT
CDR3 protein: CASSHPRGQPMNTEAFF

V gene: TRBV5-4
D gene: TRBD1
J gene: TRBJ1-2
clone size: NA
CDR3 DNA: TGTGCCAGCAGCTTTCCGATTGGAACAGGGGAGGACTATGGCTACACCTTC
CDR3 protein: CASSFPIGTGEDYGYTF

V gene: TRBV20-1
D gene: TRBD1
J gene: TRBJ1-2
clone size: NA
CDR3 DNA: TGCAGTGCCCCGACAGGGAATGGCTACACCTTC
CDR3 protein: CSAPTGNGYTF

V gene: TRBV19
D gene: TRBD1
J gene: TRBJ1-4
clone size: NA
CDR3 DNA: TGTGCCAGCACCTGGACAGGGGCACAGGAAAAACTGTTTTTT
CDR3 protein: CASTWTGAQEKLFF

V gene: TRBV4-2
D gene: NA
J gene: TRBJ2-6
clone size: NA
CDR3 DNA: TGTGCCAGCAGCCAAGACGGGGACTCTGGGGCCAACGTCCTGACTTTC
CDR3 protein: CASSQDGDSGANVLTF

V gene: TRBV14
D gene: NA
J gene: TRBJ1-1
clone size: NA
CDR3 DNA: TGTGCCAGCAGCCAACATGGGGTGAACACTGAAGCTTTCTTT
CDR3 protein: CASSQHGVNTEAFF

V gene: TRBV28
D gene: TRBD1
J gene: TRBJ1-3
clone size: once
CDR3 DNA: TGTGCCAGCAGGAATCCTCCGGGACAGGGGGCGGAAAACACCATATATTTT
CDR3 protein: CASRNPPGQGAENTIYF

V gene: TRBV6-5
D gene: NA
J gene: TRBJ1-1
clone size: NA
CDR3 DNA: TGTGCCAGCAGCCTACAGGGACATCTTGAAGCTTTCTTT
CDR3 protein: CASSLQGHLEAFF

V gene: TRBV7-9
D gene: NA
J gene: TRBJ1-5
clone size: NA
CDR3 DNA: TGTGCCAGCAGCTGGGATGGAGTGGAGCCCCAGCATTTT
CDR3 protein: CASSWDGVEPQHF

V gene: TRBV16
D gene: NA
J gene: TRBJ1-2
clone size: NA
CDR3 DNA: TGTGCCAGCAGCCCCTCCACAGGCCTAAAGGTGGGCTACACCTTC
CDR3 protein: CASSPSTGLKVGYTF

V gene: TRBV11-2
D gene: NA
J gene: TRBJ1-5
clone size: NA
CDR3 DNA: TGTGCCAGCAGCTTAGTTGCCGGGGGCAATCAGCCCCAGCATTTT
CDR3 protein: CASSLVAGGNQPQHF

V gene: TRBV19
D gene: NA
J gene: TRBJ1-2
clone size: NA
CDR3 DNA: TGTGCCAGTATGACTCAAAGGGGCGGCTACACCTTC
CDR3 protein: CASMTQRGGYTF